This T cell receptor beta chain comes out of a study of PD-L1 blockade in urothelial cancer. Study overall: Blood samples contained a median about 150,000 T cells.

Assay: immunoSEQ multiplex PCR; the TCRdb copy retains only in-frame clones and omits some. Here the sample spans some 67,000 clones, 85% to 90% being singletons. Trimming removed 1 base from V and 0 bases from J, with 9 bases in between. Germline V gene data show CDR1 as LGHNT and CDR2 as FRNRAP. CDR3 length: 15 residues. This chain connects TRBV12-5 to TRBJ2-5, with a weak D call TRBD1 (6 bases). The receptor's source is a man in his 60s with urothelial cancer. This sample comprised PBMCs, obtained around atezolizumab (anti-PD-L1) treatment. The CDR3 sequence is CASGLATGYQETQYF. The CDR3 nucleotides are TGTGCTAGTGGTTTGGCCACAGGGTACCAAGAGACCCAGTACTTC. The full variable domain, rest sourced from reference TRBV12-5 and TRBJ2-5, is DARVTQTPRHKVTEMGQEVTMRCQPILGHNTVFWYRQTMMQGLELLAYFRNRAPLDDSGMPKDRFSAEMPDATLATLKIQPSEPRDSAVYFCASGLATGYQETQYFGPGTRLLVL.